This record concerns one TCR beta chain sequence. The data stem from a study of blood T cell repertoires in COVID-19. Overall study: Sources were T cells, B-cell-depleted T cells, or PBMCs; the material itself was cDNA or gDNA.

Per the original data handling: The authors estimated nucleated cell counts from reference gene primer amplification. Repertoires were generated with immunoSEQ multiplex PCR, while TCRdb's copy carries only in-frame clones and drops some. V and J calls plus clone size are reproduced from that table; the DNA served to infer D and trimming. Of more than 250,000 clones in the sample, 86% were seen once. Participants were aged about 18 to 100 years, lived in under 25 US areas, and enrolled virtually. Cohort placement rested on clinical history that participants reported themselves. The receptor's source is a woman in her late teens or twenties who had recovered from COVID-19. Sequencing was done on a sample of PBMCs or T cells enriched from blood (not recorded which).

This CDR3 reads CASSFQRVTDTQYF. The DNA of the CDR3 is TGTGCCAGCAGCTTCCAGCGGGTCACAGATACGCAGTATTTT. The V and J genes are TRBV7-2 and TRBJ2-3; possibly TRBD2 for D (6 bases). V lost 3 bases, J lost 2 bases, and 9 bases lay in between. Germline V gene lookup returns CDR1 SGHTA and CDR2 FQGNSA. The CDR3 spans 14 residues.